The T cell receptor beta chain under discussion was sequenced for a study of T cells in tumors after PD-1 blockade. Study information: Some patients also took daily vismodegib 150 mg during anti-PD-1 treatment. Study-level findings and limits: Around 45% of tumor TCR clonotypes were also found in blood. Expanded exhausted CD8+ clones after therapy were mostly novel clonotypes.

Before and after PD-1 blockade, biopsies were collected from the same primary tumor site. Between the trimmed V and J ends, which lost 4 bases and 4 bases, there was a span of 5 bases. The CDR3 loop spans 11 amino acids. Germline lookup yields CDR1 SNHLY and CDR2 FYNNEI. Profiling relied on immunoSEQ multiplex PCR, and the TCRdb table lists in-frame clones only, not all of them. The top ten clones hold roughly 15% of a sample with roughly 12,000 clones, under 80% of them seen once. This clone qualifies as hyperexpanded. Its cognate antigen is unknown. This sequence was found in a human donor with basal cell carcinoma. The material was tumor tissue, obtained before anti-PD-1 treatment. J is TRBJ2-7 and V is TRBV2, with unresolved D. CDR3: CASSGDYEQYF. The DNA of the CDR3 is TGTGCCAGCAGTGGCGATTACGAGCAGTACTTC.